The 10 T cell receptor beta chains presented below share a single source sample, sequenced in a study of cytomegalovirus exposure and HLA in healthy donors. PCR amplification relied on 60 Vbeta primers (plus 13 Jbeta primers). TCRdb keeps only in-frame clones here, not all; method: immunoSEQ multiplex PCR. Its clone listing holds about 51,000 clones. Sequenced material: PBMCs. The receptors here all came from a female donor in good health and CMV-seronegative.

CDR3 nucleotides: TGTGCCAGCAGTCGCGGGGGATACGAGCAGTACTTC. It specifies CASSRGGYEQYF. The chain uses TRBV7-2 and TRBJ2-7, with TRBD2 identical over 7 bases. This CDR3 contains 12 residues. Losses at the gene ends were 6 bases for V and 4 bases for J; bases not matched to a gene: 3. Germline lookup yields CDR1 SGHTA and CDR2 FQGNSA.

The rearrangement uses TRBV19 and TRBJ1-1; perhaps TRBD1 as D (6 bases). The CDR3 sequence is 14 residues long. The V gene lost 7 bases and the J gene lost 1 base, with 13 bases spanning the gap. CDR1 is LNHDA, CDR2 SQIVND, per germline (reference sequence). The CDR3 here is CASTLGQTNTEAFF. CDR3 bases: TGTGCCAGTACATTAGGACAGACGAACACTGAAGCTTTCTTT.

To note about this clone: The junction differs from germline at one of its ends, possibly a read error. The J gene is TRBJ1-4, the V gene TRBV30; D possibly corresponds to TRBD1 (5 bases). The length of the CDR3 is 15 residues. The germline gives CDR1 GTSNPN, CDR2 SVGIG (reference sequence). CDR3 sequence: CAGSKNRKTNEKLFF. In DNA, the CDR3 is TGTGCCGGGAGTAAGAACAGGAAAACTAATGAAAAACTGTTTTTT.

The chain recombines TRBV30 with TRBJ2-1; the match to TRBD1 covers 8 bases. V lost 0 bases to trimming and J lost 6 bases; unmatched junction nucleotides: 4. CDR3 length: 14 amino acids. Germline V gene sequence: CDR1 GTSNPN, CDR2 SVGIG (reference sequence). CDR3 sequence reads: CAWSVRTGPNEQFF. CDR3 nucleotides: TGTGCCTGGAGTGTCCGGACAGGGCCCAATGAGCAGTTCTTC.

V and J are TRBV6-5 and TRBJ1-1, with D possibly being TRBD1 (6 bases). The germline CDR1 and CDR2 sequences are MNHEY and SVGAGI. Trimming removed 6 bases at V and 1 base at J, with 9 bases between. This CDR3 has 13 amino acids. The CDR3 DNA reads as TGTGCCAGCAGCGACAGGTCGAACACTGAAGCTTTCTTT. Its protein product is CASSDRSNTEAFF.

V and J are TRBV5-1 and TRBJ2-4, with 9 bases fitting TRBD1. The CDR3 runs 13 residues. Germline CDR1 reads SGHRS; CDR2 reads YFSETQ. Losses at the gene ends were 4 bases for V and 10 bases for J; bases not matched to a gene: 6. The CDR3 reads CASSPGQGAIQYF. Here the CDR3 DNA reads TGCGCCAGCAGCCCGGGACAGGGCGCTATTCAGTACTTC.

The CDR3, as DNA: TGTGCCAGCAGCTTGCCTAGCGGGAGGGCCCTGAACACCGGGGAGCTGTTTTTT. This gives the protein CASSLPSGRALNTGELFF. J is TRBJ2-2 and V is TRBV5-6, with 12 bases lining up with TRBD2. Germline assignment: CDR1 SGHDT and CDR2 YYEEEE. The CDR3 loop spans 18 amino acids. V was pared by 1 base and J by 1 base, with 5 bases of the junction left unmatched.

The chain recombines TRBV1 with TRBJ2-7; TRBD2, the D gene given by the table, was not confirmed from the DNA. TRBV1 is marked as a pseudogene. The CDR3 covers 17 residues. CDR3 bases: TGCACCAGCGCCAAGGGACTAGCGGGAGGGCCGGGCTACGAGCAGTACTTC. It translates to CTSAKGLAGGPGYEQYF.

The chain combines TRBV28 with TRBJ2-7; TRBD1 might be the D (6 bases). The CDR3 contains 14 residues. V lost 1 base and J 5 bases, leaving 12 bases between the germline ends. Per the germline V gene, CDR1 is MDHEN and CDR2 is SYDVKM. The CDR3 DNA reads as TGTGCCAGCAGTTTATTTGCAGGGGCGGACGAGCAGTACTTC. This translates into CASSLFAGADEQYF.

This sequence joins TRBV6-5 and TRBJ2-5, with TRBD2 matching 11 bases. The CDR3 extends over 15 amino acids. The trim removed 2 bases at V and 4 bases at J, leaving 3 bases unmatched. CDR1 and CDR2 (germline): MNHEY, SVGAGI. CDR3 sequence: CASSYRGLAGETQYF. CDR3 coding DNA: TGTGCCAGCAGTTACCGTGGACTAGCGGGAGAGACCCAGTACTTC.